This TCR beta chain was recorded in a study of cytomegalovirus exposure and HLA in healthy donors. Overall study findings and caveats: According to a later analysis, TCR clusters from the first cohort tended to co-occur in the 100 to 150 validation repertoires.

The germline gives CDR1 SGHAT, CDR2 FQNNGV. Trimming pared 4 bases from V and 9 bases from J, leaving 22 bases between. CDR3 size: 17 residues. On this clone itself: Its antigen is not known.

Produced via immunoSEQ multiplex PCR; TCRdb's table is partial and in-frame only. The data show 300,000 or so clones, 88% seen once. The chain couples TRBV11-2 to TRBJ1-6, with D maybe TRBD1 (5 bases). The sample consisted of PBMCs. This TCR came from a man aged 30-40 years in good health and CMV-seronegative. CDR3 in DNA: TGTGCCAGCAGCTCCGGGGGAGCAGGGAGCGGTAGTTCACCCCTCCACTTT. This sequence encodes CASSSGGAGSGSSPLHF.